This T cell receptor (beta chain) was sequenced for a study of cytomegalovirus exposure and HLA in healthy donors. Study outcomes and limitations: According to a later analysis, donors in an Asian-associated ancestry cluster reportedly had fewer N-insertions than the roughly 640-donor mean. The study had only CMV serostatus as immune exposure information. One variant, a missense change in DCLRE1C, was linked in a later analysis to TCR beta V- and J-gene trimming.

Trimming cost V 1 base and J 9 bases, with 16 bases left between them. This CDR3 is 15 amino acids long. Germline assignment: CDR1 LGHNA and CDR2 YNFKEQ. Details on this clone: Its cognate antigen is unknown.

The PCR contained 60 Vbeta and 13 Jbeta primers. Per the original methods: Per a later analysis, the number of unique TCR beta chains was roughly 83 million, of which some 10 million were shared. The method was immunoSEQ multiplex PCR; TCRdb's version includes in-frame clones alone and lacks a portion of them. That table furnishes V, J and clone size, whereas the DNA furnished D and trimming. The sample contains more than 150,000 clones, 81% of which appear only once. The V gene is TRBV4-2, the J gene TRBJ2-1, with a weak D call TRBD1 (6 bases). This sequence was found in a woman aged 18-30 years in good health and CMV-seropositive. The sample taken for sequencing was PBMCs. The CDR3: CASSQGSYREIEQFF. In DNA, the CDR3 is TGTGCCAGCAGCCAAGGTAGTTACAGGGAGATTGAGCAGTTCTTC.